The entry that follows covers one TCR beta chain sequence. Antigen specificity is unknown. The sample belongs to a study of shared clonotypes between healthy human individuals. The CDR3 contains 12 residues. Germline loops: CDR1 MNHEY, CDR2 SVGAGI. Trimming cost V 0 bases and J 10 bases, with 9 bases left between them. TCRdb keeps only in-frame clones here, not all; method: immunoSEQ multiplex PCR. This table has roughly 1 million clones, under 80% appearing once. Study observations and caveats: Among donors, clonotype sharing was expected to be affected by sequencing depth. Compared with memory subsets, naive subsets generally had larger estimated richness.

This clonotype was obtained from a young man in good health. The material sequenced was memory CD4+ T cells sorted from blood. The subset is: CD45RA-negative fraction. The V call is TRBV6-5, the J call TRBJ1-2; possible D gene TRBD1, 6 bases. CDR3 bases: TGTGCCAGCAGTTACTCGGCAGGGGCCTACACCTTC. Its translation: CASSYSAGAYTF.